One and the same sample provided the 9 T cell receptor beta chains below, sequenced in a study of Graves' ophthalmopathy and Graves' hyperthyroidism (dated by TCRdb to about 2018). The instrument was an Illumina HiSeq 2000. TCR beta CDR3 regions were amplified from RNA transcripts for repertoire sequencing. A first-round RT-PCR used HTBI primers with the Qiagen OneStep RT-PCR kit, followed by a second-round multiplex PCR, size selection and purification. TCRdb trimmed the raw reads at Q25, called clones with MiXCR and kept productive beta chains. Every distinct CDR3 protein forms one entry, paired with its most common genes and DNA. Across this sample there are around 1,000,000 distinct CDR3 sequences, with less than 45% seen only once. Jointly, the top ten make up approximately 10% of the sample. The sample comprised peripheral blood or thyroid tissue (not recorded which). Source of these receptors: an adult man with Graves' hyperthyroidism.

This clonotype was observed many times. The V call is TRBV29-1, the J call TRBJ1-4, with 9 bases that match TRBD1. This CDR3 is built from 17 residues. After removal of 7 bases from V and 6 bases from J, the junction contained 18 bases not matched to a gene. Germline V gives CDR1 SQVTM, CDR2 ANQGSEA. The CDR3 DNA sequence: TGCAGCGCCGCCTCGGGGGGCCCGGGACAGGGTCATGAAAAACTGTTTTTT. Translation: CSAASGGPGQGHEKLFF.

The table lists this clonotype with many counts. J is TRBJ2-2 and V is TRBV24-1, with D uncertain. This CDR3 region has 13 residues. Germline CDR1 KGHDR, CDR2 SFDVKD. Trimming took 5 bases from V and 7 from J, leaving 10 bases between them. CDR3 DNA: TGTGCCACCAGTGTGTCAGAGATCGGGGAGCTGTTTTTT. Its translation is CATSVSEIGELFF.

In this sample, this clonotype turned up a few times. This rearrangement joins TRBV4-1 to TRBJ2-7, with D perhaps TRBD1 (5 bases). With 0 bases removed from V and 2 bases from J, the gap between germline ends came to 11 bases. The germline V gene has CDR1 MGHRA and CDR2 YSYEKL. There are 15 residues in the CDR3. The CDR3 protein is CASSQDPGSTYEQYF. The CDR3 DNA is TGCGCCAGCAGCCAAGACCCAGGGTCCACCTACGAGCAGTACTTC.

The sample holds a few counts of this clonotype. This rearrangement joins TRBV25-1 to TRBJ1-1; 9 bases line up with TRBD1. The trim removed 8 bases at V and 5 bases at J, leaving 15 bases unmatched. This CDR3 comprises 16 residues. The V gene's germline CDR1 is MGHDK and CDR2 SYGVNS. CDR3 protein: CASAPSGTGSGTEAFF. CDR3 coding DNA: TGTGCCAGCGCCCCCAGCGGGACAGGGAGTGGGACTGAAGCTTTCTTT.

J is TRBJ2-6 and V is TRBV11-2, with unresolved D. Per germline, CDR1 SGHAT and CDR2 FQNNGV. This CDR3 is built from 15 residues. The V end lost 3 bases, the J end lost 1 base, and 7 bases lay between the germline ends. The CDR3 DNA sequence: TGTGCCAGCAGCTTCGACCCTTCTGGGGCCAACGTCCTGACTTTC. Protein sequence: CASSFDPSGANVLTF.

Of note for this clonotype: A junction boundary mismatches the germline segment, possibly from a read error. The chain uses TRBV29-1 and TRBJ2-6, with D perhaps TRBD2 (6 bases). Germline CDR1 reads SQVTM; CDR2 reads ANQGSEA. The CDR3 extends over 10 amino acids. CDR3 region: CSAREATEAF. The CDR3 bases are TGCAGCGCTAGGGAGGCCACTGAAGCTTTC.

This sequence joins TRBV9 and TRBJ2-7; 13 bases line up with TRBD2. The CDR3 spans 16 residues. Germline V gene data show CDR1 as SGDLS and CDR2 as YYNGEE. V shed 3 bases and J 2 bases; nucleotides not matched to a gene: 5. The CDR3 sequence is CASSARTSGGTYEQYF. Written as DNA, the CDR3 is TGTGCCAGCAGCGCCCGGACTAGCGGGGGAACCTACGAGCAGTACTTC.

The J gene is TRBJ1-5, the V gene TRBV7-8; 7 nucleotides agree with TRBD1. Trimming at V came to 6 bases and at J to 5 bases, leaving 7 bases not matched to a gene. This CDR3 is 14 amino acids long. Germline CDR1 SGHVS, CDR2 FQNEAQ. As DNA, the CDR3 is TGTGCCAGCAGACCGGGACAGTCTCATCAGCCCCAGCATTTT. Residues: CASRPGQSHQPQHF.

This chain links TRBV19 with TRBJ2-2, with TRBD2 matching over 9 bases. The junction had 15 bases not matched to a gene; V was cut back by 5 bases and J by 8 bases. Germline V gene lookup returns CDR1 LNHDA and CDR2 SQIVND (reference sequence). CDR3 length: 17 amino acids. CDR3 protein: CASSSQSGTSSPGELFF. CDR3 nucleotide sequence: TGTGCCAGTAGTTCCCAAAGCGGGACTAGCAGTCCGGGGGAGCTGTTTTTT. The complete variable domain, with remaining parts taken from reference TRBV19 and TRBJ2-2, reads DGGITQSPKYLFRKEGQNVTLSCEQNLNHDAMYWYRQDPGQGLRLIYYSQIVNDFQKGDIAEGYSVSREKKESFPLTVTSAQKNPTAFYLCASSSQSGTSSPGELFFGEGSRLTVL.